This T cell receptor (beta chain) derives from a study of HIV-infected children after antiretroviral therapy interruption. The CDR3 covers 16 residues. Germline-derived CDR1 and CDR2 are SGDLS and YYNGEE. The V end was cut by 2 bases, the J end by 0 bases, with 9 bases between. This clonotype came up many times. Unique molecular identifiers were included in an RNA-based 3' RACE TCR library. TCRdb reprocessed the 3' RACE reads with MiXCR, giving one entry per CDR3 protein. This sample has about 89,000 distinct CDR3 sequences, with around 6.9% found just once. The treatment here: PENTA 11 planned treatment interruption arm or continuous ART arm.

Sequenced material: CD45RA+ CD4+ T cells from PBMCs, pooled from several time points, taken from a donor given antiretroviral therapy, either interrupted or continuous. Subset specified: naive CD4+ CD45RA+ CD45RO- T cells. This clonotype was obtained from a pool of human donors with HIV. V and J are TRBV9 and TRBJ2-6; unclear D gene. The CDR3 coding sequence is TGTGCCAGCAGCGTTGGGCAGAACTCTGGGGCCAACGTCCTGACTTTC. It translates to CASSVGQNSGANVLTF.